These T cell receptor beta chains were read from a single sample in a study of blood T cell repertoires in COVID-19. TCRdb keeps only in-frame clones here, not all; method: immunoSEQ multiplex PCR. The sample has a few hundred thousand clones, 85% seen once. The sample taken for sequencing was peripheral blood. The receptors here all came from a human donor in a cohort sampled during active COVID-19. CDR3s leave out the opening cysteine and the closing phenylalanine or tryptophan. The D gene is left open where the match is weak. Clone size appears in some rows only: once, few, many, or a class for an expanded clone.

J,size,V,D,CDR3
TRBJ1-5,.,TRBV6-5,.,ASRMFRGSNQPQH
TRBJ2-2,.,TRBV9,TRBD2,ASSPSGGHTGELF
TRBJ2-1,.,TRBV25-1,.,ASSSGAGVYNEQF
TRBJ1-3,once,TRBV4-2,TRBD1,ASSQSRQGAGNTIY
TRBJ1-1,few,TRBV5-1,TRBD1,ASSLGGTGNTEAF
TRBJ1-2,.,TRBV5-1,TRBD1,ASSLGAQGAQSYT
TRBJ1-5,.,TRBV4-1,.,ASSHPLSRGQPQH
TRBJ1-4,.,TRBV5-1,.,ASKPREGATNEKLF
TRBJ1-3,.,TRBV7-8,TRBD1,ASSQDRVTGNTIY
TRBJ2-3,once,TRBV7-2,.,ASSRRGATDTQY
TRBJ1-2,.,TRBV29-1,.,SVQSNYGYT
TRBJ2-3,.,TRBV29-1,.,SVAGDSDTDTQY
TRBJ2-1,.,TRBV11-1,TRBD2,ASSLASSGGHRNEQF
TRBJ1-2,.,TRBV24-1,.,ATSQGTGAIYGYT
TRBJ2-7,once,TRBV7-3,TRBD2,ASSLLAGGTYEQY
TRBJ1-1,.,TRBV4-1,.,ASSNRFSADTEAF
TRBJ2-1,.,TRBV18,.,ASSPQSSGFNEQF
TRBJ1-2,.,TRBV7-9,TRBD1,ASSLRRIGQGAFPGYT
TRBJ1-6,.,TRBV12-3/TRBV12-4,.,ASRPRGSPLH
TRBJ2-3,.,TRBV14,TRBD2,ASSHPSGGAQTSTDTQY
TRBJ1-5,.,TRBV18,.,ASSPGASSEPQH